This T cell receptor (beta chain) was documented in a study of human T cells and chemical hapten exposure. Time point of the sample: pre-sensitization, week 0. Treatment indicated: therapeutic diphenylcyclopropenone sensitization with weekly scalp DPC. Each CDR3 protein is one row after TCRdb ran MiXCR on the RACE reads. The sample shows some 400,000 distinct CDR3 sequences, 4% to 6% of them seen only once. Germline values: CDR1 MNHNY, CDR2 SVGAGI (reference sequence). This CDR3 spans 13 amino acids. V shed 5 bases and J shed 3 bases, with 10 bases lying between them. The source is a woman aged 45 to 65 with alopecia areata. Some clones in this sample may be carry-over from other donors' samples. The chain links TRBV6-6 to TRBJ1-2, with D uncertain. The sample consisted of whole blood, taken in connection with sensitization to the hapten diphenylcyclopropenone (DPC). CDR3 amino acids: CASSGTVDYGYTF. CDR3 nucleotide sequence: TGTGCCAGCAGTGGTACGGTCGACTATGGCTACACCTTC.